This TCR beta chain was captured by sequencing in a study of T-cell memory formation after mild COVID-19. Background on the study: Clustering of TCRs was largely donor specific.

The CDR3 is 17 residues long. Germline V gene lookup returns CDR1 MNHEY and CDR2 SVGAGI. V trimming: 1 base; J trimming: 4 bases; junction bases outside the gene matches: 6. On this clonotype: Its antigen is not identified.

General study findings and limits: While clones contracting from day 15 to 85 were balanced between CD4 and CD8, later expanders leaned CD4+.

TCRdb analysed the 5' RACE reads with MiXCR anew, one entry per CDR3 protein. Of roughly 170,000 distinct CDR3 sequences listed, 18% were seen once; the top ten hold approximately 4%. The V and J genes are TRBV6-5 and TRBJ2-2; 10 nucleotides agree with TRBD1. The origin of this receptor is a man in his late teens or twenties who had mild COVID-19 (a few samples of this study predate the infection). Cell type and time point are not known. The sequenced sample consisted of PBMCs or a T cell subset sorted from them (not recorded which). The CDR3: CASSYWSGQGRTGELFF. Written as DNA, the CDR3 is TGTGCCAGCAGTTACTGGTCGGGACAGGGGCGCACCGGGGAGCTGTTTTTT.